This is a list of T cell receptor beta chains from one sample in a study of vaccination effects on CD4 cells after COVID-19. Clones were read by immunoSEQ multiplex PCR, and TCRdb kept only the in-frame ones, dropping some. Of some 69,000 clones detected, 76% appear once; the ten largest clones hold around 2.8%. These receptors' targets are unknown. This specimen consisted of CD4+ T cells from PBMCs cultured with HCoV-NL63 spike peptides, obtained before COVID-19 vaccination. These receptor sequences come from a human donor who received a COVID-19 vaccine. CDR3s include the opening cysteine and the closing phenylalanine or tryptophan. The D gene is left open where the match is weak. Clone size is not always given. Where it is, it says once, few, many or a class for expanded clones.

TRBJ2-4,-,TRBV23-1,TRBD2,CASSQSAGGDRRLAKNIQYF,TGCGCCAGCAGTCAATCTGCGGGGGGCGATCGGCGGCTAGCCAAAAACATTCAGTACTTC
TRBJ2-5,-,TRBV14,-,CASSFVPRQETQYF,TGTGCCAGCAGCTTTGTACCGCGGCAAGAGACCCAGTACTTC
TRBJ2-5,-,TRBV6-5,TRBD1,CASKHNPTGVGTQYF,TGTGCCAGCAAACACAACCCGACAGGGGTCGGGACCCAGTACTTC
TRBJ2-2,-,TRBV6-5,-,CASGTANTGELFF,TGTGCCAGCGGGACGGCGAACACCGGGGAGCTGTTTTTT
TRBJ2-6,few,TRBV3-1/TRBV3-2,TRBD1,CASSQVGTASGANVLTF,TGTGCCAGCAGCCAAGTCGGGACAGCCTCTGGGGCCAACGTCCTGACTTTC
TRBJ1-6,-,TRBV6-1,-,CASSESAYSPLHF,TGTGCCAGCAGTGAATCTGCGTATTCACCCCTCCACTTT
TRBJ1-2,-,TRBV5-4,TRBD1,CASSSGGYGYTF,TGTGCCAGCAGCTCAGGGGGCTATGGCTACACCTTC
TRBJ1-1,-,TRBV6-5,TRBD1,CASSWDRGYTEAFF,TGTGCCAGCAGTTGGGACAGGGGGTACACTGAAGCTTTCTTT
TRBJ2-3,-,TRBV28,TRBD1,CASSPTNLGQGTDTQYF,TGTGCCAGCAGCCCAACAAATCTGGGACAGGGAACAGATACGCAGTATTTT
TRBJ1-5,-,TRBV5-1,-,CASSLGNSNQPQHF,TGCGCCAGCAGCCTTGGGAATAGCAATCAGCCCCAGCATTTT
TRBJ2-3,-,TRBV2,TRBD2,CASSRYSGEADTQYF,TGTGCCAGCAGTCGTTACAGCGGGGAGGCAGATACGCAGTATTTT
TRBJ1-2,-,TRBV2,-,CASSVRQNYGYTF,TGTGCCAGCAGTGTGAGACAGAACTATGGCTACACCTTC
TRBJ2-5,-,TRBV30,-,CAWSEGFGAVQETQYF,TGTGCCTGGAGTGAGGGTTTTGGGGCAGTGCAAGAGACCCAGTACTTC
TRBJ1-6,few,TRBV27,TRBD1,CASRWGTTGVSGSPLHF,TGTGCCAGCAGATGGGGGACGACAGGGGTGTCTGGATCACCCCTCCACTTT
TRBJ1-1,-,TRBV15,-,CATSRDPLGATEAFF,TGTGCCACCAGCAGAGACCCCTTGGGGGCGACTGAAGCTTTCTTT
TRBJ2-3,-,TRBV6-4,TRBD2,CASSRDYTDTQYF,TGTGCCAGCAGCCGGGACTACACAGATACGCAGTATTTT